This T cell receptor beta chain is from a study of siplizumab effects on memory and regulatory T cells. Broader study findings: Siplizumab caused a significant drop in alloreactive sequences traceable to unstimulated CD4+ memory cells. A small minority of alloreactive clones were mapped to unstimulated subsets. Confirmatory evidence of suppressive function in proliferating siplizumab-culture Tregs was not obtained.

In regard to this clone: No antigen is known for it.

J gave up 4 bases and V 3 bases, and 6 bases lay outside the gene matches. This CDR3 comprises 16 residues. Germline V gene data show CDR1 as SGHRS and CDR2 as YFSETQ. Method: immunoSEQ multiplex PCR; TCRdb's copy keeps in-frame clones and lacks some. The repertoire includes about 69,000 clones, over 75% of them detected once, and approximately 1.7% sits in the top ten. Sequencing was performed on Tregs sorted from blood. V usage is TRBV5-1 and J usage is TRBJ2-5, with 13 bases that match TRBD2. The origin of this receptor is a human donor in good health. As DNA, the CDR3 is TGCGCCAGCAGCTCTACGGGACTAGCGGGACGAGAGACCCAGTACTTC. It translates to CASSSTGLAGRETQYF.